The present entry profiles one T cell receptor beta chain with its context. Its antigen remains unknown. This sample was included in a study of T cell responses to AZD1222 COVID-19 vaccine. Looked up from germline, CDR1 is MNHEY and CDR2 is SVGAGI. With 7 bases removed from V and 7 bases from J, the gap between germline ends came to 11 bases. The CDR3 runs 13 residues. Whole-study results and caveats: Most donors were white British and more were female, and clonal diversity was possibly underestimated. Spike-specific TCR breadth and depth were elevated following two AZD1222 doses.

The table came from immunoSEQ multiplex PCR; TCRdb's copy has only in-frame clones and leaves some out. This listing includes about 140,000 clones. Sequencing used peripheral blood. This chain links TRBV6-5 with TRBJ1-6; D is undetermined. This receptor was identified in an adult in good health. CDR3 in amino acids: CASINQGNSPLHF. CDR3 DNA sequence: TGTGCCAGCATAAACCAAGGGAATTCACCCCTCCACTTT.